This T cell receptor beta chain stems from a study of chemoradiotherapy in HPV16-positive cancers. Overall study findings and caveats: Non-HPV-specific T cells did not expand in tumors during treatment, whereas candidate HPV-specific clones and E7-related motifs did. HPV-specific T cells were functionally defined from only two HPV16-positive patients. For HPV16-positive patients, expanding HPV-responsive T cells associated with longer recurrence-free survival.

Data came from immunoSEQ multiplex PCR; TCRdb stores just in-frame clones and leaves some out. The sample has 9,500 to 15,000 clones; around 89% are singletons. Germline V gene sequence: CDR1 SGHNT, CDR2 YENEEA. V was shortened by 5 bases and J by 4 bases, with 14 bases between the two germline ends. This CDR3 region has 14 residues. About this clone itself: Its antigen is currently unknown.

This material was obtained from a patient who underwent chemoradiotherapy. This TCR was sampled from a human donor with HPV-associated anogenital cancer. The chain employs TRBV11-3 and TRBJ1-2; D is perhaps TRBD1 (5 bases). Here the CDR3 DNA reads TGTGCCAGCAGCCGAGAAGGTCAGGGCTATGGCTACACCTTC. Protein: CASSREGQGYGYTF.